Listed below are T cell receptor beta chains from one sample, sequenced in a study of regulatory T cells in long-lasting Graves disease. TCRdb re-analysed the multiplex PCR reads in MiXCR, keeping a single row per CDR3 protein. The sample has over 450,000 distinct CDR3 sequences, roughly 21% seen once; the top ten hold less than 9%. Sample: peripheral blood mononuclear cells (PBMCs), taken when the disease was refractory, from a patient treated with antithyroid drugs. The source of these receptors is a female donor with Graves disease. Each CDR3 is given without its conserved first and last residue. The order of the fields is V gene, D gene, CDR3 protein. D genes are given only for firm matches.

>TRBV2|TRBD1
ASRGTVPYEQY
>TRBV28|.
ASSLRGVQETQY
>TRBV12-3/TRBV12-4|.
ASSFPGFLDEQY
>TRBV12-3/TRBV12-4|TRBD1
ASSPDRQGQAF
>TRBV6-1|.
ASSTRMGGRRSGNTIY
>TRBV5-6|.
ASSSRGWLGYT
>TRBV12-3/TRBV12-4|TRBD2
ASSYSGGAKNIQY
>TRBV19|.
ASSRDGEDYEQY
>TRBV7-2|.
ASTTHSFLNTEAF
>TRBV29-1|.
SVGGIMNTEAF
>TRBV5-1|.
ASSRGENYGYT
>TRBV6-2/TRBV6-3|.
ASSSNPDSRYDEQY
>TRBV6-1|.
ASSGSGIRYSPLH
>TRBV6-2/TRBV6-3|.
ASTLVNTGELF
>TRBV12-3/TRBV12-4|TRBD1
ASSTGQAQETQY
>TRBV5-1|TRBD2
ASSSRLAGGPSYEQY
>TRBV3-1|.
ASSQVYSGTGELF
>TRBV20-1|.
SASHLGGSSYEQY
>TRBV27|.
ASRPLIRGSGYGYT
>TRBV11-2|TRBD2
ASSLDGTSGTETQY
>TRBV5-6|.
ASSPDGSTDTQY
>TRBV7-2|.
ASSLDWNTGELF
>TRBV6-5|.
ASSYRDAFYGYT
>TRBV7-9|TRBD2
ASSLSRLAETVAKNIQY
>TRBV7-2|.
ASSLLGTTYEKLF
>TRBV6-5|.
ASSYALGYGYT
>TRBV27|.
ASSPAGGLHSNQPQH
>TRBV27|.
ASSLFLYEQY
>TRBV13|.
ASTSRRGYEQY
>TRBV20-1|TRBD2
SARDLERGTYEQY
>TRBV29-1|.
SPEGFAGELF
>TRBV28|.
ASSPPGPIGEQY
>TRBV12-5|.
ASGSEMTGELF
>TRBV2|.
ASSERGESPLH
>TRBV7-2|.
ASSRRGAVDGTGELF
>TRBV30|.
AWSPGGETQY
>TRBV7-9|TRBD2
ASSRGLAEETQY
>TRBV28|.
ASSSYRGNQPQH
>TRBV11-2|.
ASSSSASPGPEAKNIQY
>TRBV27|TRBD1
ASSHYRDRFTEAF
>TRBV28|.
ASSPSMRSPLH
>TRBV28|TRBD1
ASRFRDRGSPYEQY
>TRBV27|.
ASSSRGVNQPQH
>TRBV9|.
ASSVDWGSATNEKLF
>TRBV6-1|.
ASSRARRSGNTIY
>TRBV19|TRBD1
ASSMGDSSYEQY
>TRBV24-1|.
ATSEDSSYEQY
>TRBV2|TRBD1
ASSAGTAYGYT